Shown below are 3 T cell receptor beta chains from a single sample sequenced in a study of T cell responses to AZD1222 COVID-19 vaccine. Using immunoSEQ multiplex PCR, the repertoire was profiled, and TCRdb retains in-frame clones only, with some absent. The top ten hold 5% to 6% of the sample, which has about 130,000 clones, approximately 88% seen once. Sequences were derived from peripheral blood, sampled on day 0 of AZD1222 vaccination. The receptor source for this set is an adult in good health.

The chain joins TRBV25-1 to TRBJ1-3; D is unresolved. Germline CDR1 reads MGHDK; CDR2 reads SYGVNS. V lost 2 bases and J 0 bases, leaving 11 bases between the germline ends. This CDR3 is 16 amino acids long. The CDR3 DNA reads as TGTGCCAGCAGTGAACTTGGCTACTTCTCTGGAAACACCATATATTTT. It is translated as CASSELGYFSGNTIYF.

This chain connects TRBV11-3 to TRBJ1-2; D uncertain. Trimming removed 0 bases at V and 5 bases at J, with 13 bases between. Per the germline V gene, CDR1 is SGHNT and CDR2 is YENEEA. CDR3 length equals 15 residues. CDR3 DNA: TGTGCCAGCAGCTTAGATACGACTGCTGAGTATGGCTACACCTTC. This sequence encodes CASSLDTTAEYGYTF.

The V and J genes are TRBV7-3 and TRBJ1-1; D is perhaps TRBD1 (5 bases). Per the germline V gene, CDR1 is SGHTA and CDR2 is FQGTGA. V lost 2 bases and J 4 bases, leaving 29 bases between the germline ends. CDR3 length: 20 residues. The CDR3: CASSLYPFGAHQGWSTEAFF. The CDR3 nucleotides read TGTGCCAGCAGCTTATACCCCTTCGGGGCCCACCAAGGGTGGAGCACTGAAGCTTTCTTT.